This T cell receptor beta chain appears in the sequencing data of a study of identical twins. Study-wide results and caveats: There were fewer insertions in abundant cord blood beta clonotypes, but memory repertoires showed no such pattern. Conclusions rested on cross-sectional statistics rather than following the same donors. When twins shared out-of-frame alpha sequences, those sequences had excess low generation probability.

Germline assignment: CDR1 SGHRS and CDR2 YFSETQ. Trimming shortened V by 3 bases and J by 3 bases, and 13 bases separated the two germline ends. This CDR3 has 14 residues. Unique molecular identifiers were present on cDNA, and template switching added a universal primer site. TCRdb passed the 5' RACE reads through MiXCR, listing each CDR3 protein once. The data contain 1.5 million to 2 million distinct CDR3 sequences, about 31% of them singletons. This clonotype has just a few counts. What it binds is not known. This chain links TRBV5-1 with TRBJ2-7; D is perhaps TRBD2 (6 bases). The sequenced sample was cord blood. The TCR originated in a newborn girl in good health. CDR3 coding DNA: TGCGCCAGCAGCTATCTAGCGTCGGGCTACGAGCAGTACTTC. This sequence encodes CASSYLASGYEQYF.